The entry below gives a single T cell receptor beta chain sequence along with its context. These data come from a study of CD8 T cells in Susac syndrome. The RNA input was about 0.5 to 1 ug, and it was reverse transcribed with random hexamers. Coverage of TCR beta CDR3 amplification by immunoSEQ multiplex PCR extended to 54 Vbeta and 13 Jbeta. One entry per CDR3 protein, called by TCRdb with MiXCR from the immunoSEQ multiplex PCR reads. The sample carries about 120,000 distinct CDR3 sequences, nearly 96% recorded once. Trimming cost V 0 bases and J 5 bases, with 17 bases left between them. CDR1 is GTSNPN, CDR2 SVGIG, per germline (reference sequence). The CDR3 spans 15 residues.

The sample consisted of CD4+ T cells from PBMCs. This chain connects TRBV30 to TRBJ2-7; D perhaps matches TRBD2 (6 bases). This clonotype was obtained from a human donor with Susac syndrome. CDR3 nucleotides: TGTGCCTGGAGTGTGGCGACTAGGGACGTGAACGAGCAGTACTTC. Encoded protein: CAWSVATRDVNEQYF.